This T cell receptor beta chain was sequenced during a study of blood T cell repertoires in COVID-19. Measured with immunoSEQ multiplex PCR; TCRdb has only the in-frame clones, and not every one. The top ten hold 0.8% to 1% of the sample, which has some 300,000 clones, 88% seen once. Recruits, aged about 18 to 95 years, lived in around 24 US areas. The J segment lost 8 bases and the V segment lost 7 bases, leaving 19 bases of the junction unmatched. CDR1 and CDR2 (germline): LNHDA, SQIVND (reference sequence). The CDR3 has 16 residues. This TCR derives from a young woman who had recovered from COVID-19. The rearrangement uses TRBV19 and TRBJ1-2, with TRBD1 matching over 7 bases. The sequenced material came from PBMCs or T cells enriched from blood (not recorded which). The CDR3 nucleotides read TGTGCCAGTACCTTAAGGGGACAGACTATGGACGCGGGCTACACCTTC. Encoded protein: CASTLRGQTMDAGYTF.